This TCR beta chain was sequenced for a study of shared clonotypes between healthy human individuals. Regarding the study as a whole: Naive CD4 clonotypes overlapped across a handful of donors at about 5.3%.

The sample holds one count of this clone. What it recognizes is unknown. An even split of each subset's genomic DNA across several immunoSEQ plates was performed. As processed by the authors: Because ImmunoSEQ provided only junction sequences with no quality scores, the filtering differed. Profiling relied on immunoSEQ multiplex PCR, and the TCRdb table lists in-frame clones only, not all of them. That table gives V, J and clone size, and the DNA gave D and trimming. The sample carries roughly 760,000 clones, under 80% recorded once. Germline V gene lookup returns CDR1 SEHNR and CDR2 FQNEAQ (reference sequence). The junction had 13 bases not matched to a gene; V was cut back by 6 bases and J by 6 bases. The CDR3 runs 15 residues. The study separated CD4+ cells into CD45RA+ naive and CD45RA-negative memory subsets.

The specimen sequenced was memory CD4+ T cells sorted from blood. Subset meaning: CD45RA-negative fraction. The TCR sequence derives from a woman aged 25 to 39 in good health. V usage is TRBV7-9 and J usage is TRBJ2-7; 8 bases line up with TRBD2. The CDR3 bases are TGTGCCAGCAGGGACGCGGGGGGCAGGGTAGGCGAGCAGTACTTC. As protein: CASRDAGGRVGEQYF.